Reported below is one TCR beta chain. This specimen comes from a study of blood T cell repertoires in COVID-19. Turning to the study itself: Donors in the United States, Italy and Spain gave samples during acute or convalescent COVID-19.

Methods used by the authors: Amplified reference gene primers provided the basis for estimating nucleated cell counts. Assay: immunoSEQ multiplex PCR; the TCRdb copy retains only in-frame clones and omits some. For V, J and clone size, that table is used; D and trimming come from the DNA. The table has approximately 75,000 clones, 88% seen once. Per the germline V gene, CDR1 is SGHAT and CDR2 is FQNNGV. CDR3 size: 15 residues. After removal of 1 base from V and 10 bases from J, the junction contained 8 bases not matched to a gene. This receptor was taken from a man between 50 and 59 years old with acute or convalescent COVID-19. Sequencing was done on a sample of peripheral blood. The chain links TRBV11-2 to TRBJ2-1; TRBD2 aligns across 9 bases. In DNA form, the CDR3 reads TGTGCCAGCAGCTTAGTTGCGGGGGGGCCGGGGGAGCAGTTCTTC. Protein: CASSLVAGGPGEQFF.